This T cell receptor beta chain stems from a study of shared clonotypes between healthy human individuals. Overall study findings and caveats: Collection of samples was limited to blood; tissue repertoires likely differ.

The CDR3 contains 14 residues. Germline V lookup: CDR1 SGHVS, CDR2 FQNEAQ. V shed 5 bases and J shed 6 bases, with 17 bases lying between them. Of note for this clone: Antigen unknown.

The method was immunoSEQ multiplex PCR; TCRdb's version includes in-frame clones alone and lacks a portion of them. The sample lists hundreds of thousands of clones, around four fifths occurring once. The clonotype comes from a woman aged 25 to 39 in good health. This chain links TRBV7-8 with TRBJ2-7; D tentatively reads TRBD1 or TRBD2 (5 bases each). The source material was memory CD4+ T cells sorted from blood. Subset specified: CD45RA-negative fraction. CDR3: CASSTGTSGSEQYF. The CDR3, as DNA: TGTGCCAGCAGCACCGGGACCAGCGGCTCCGAGCAGTACTTC.